Shown below are 5 T cell receptor beta chains from a single sample sequenced in a study of shared clonotypes between healthy human individuals. The protocol was immunoSEQ multiplex PCR, while the TCRdb copy is restricted to in-frame clones and leaves out a portion. The repertoire holds 850,000 to 1,200,000 clones, with 65% to 75% as singletons. Sequenced sample: memory CD4+ T cells sorted from blood. The subset here: CD45RA-negative fraction. The receptors come from a man aged 18 to 30 in good health.

The chain links TRBV7-8 to TRBJ1-3, with a weak D call TRBD1 (5 bases). With 3 bases removed from V and 6 bases from J, the gap between germline ends came to 18 bases. The CDR3 is 16 amino acids. The germline CDR1 and CDR2 sequences are SGHVS and FQNEAQ. The CDR3 reads CASSFADARGANTIYF. CDR3 DNA sequence: TGTGCCAGCAGCTTCGCAGATGCAAGGGGTGCAAACACCATATATTTT.

The chain is built from TRBV10-2 and TRBJ2-1; 12 positions match TRBD2. This CDR3 spans 14 amino acids. The ends lost 8 bases at V and 7 bases at J; junction bases unmatched: 6. Germline V CDR1 and CDR2: WSHSY, SAAADI. The CDR3 here is CASELGLAGNEQFF. The CDR3 DNA is TGCGCCAGCGAACTCGGACTAGCGGGGAATGAGCAGTTCTTC.

This rearrangement joins TRBV28 to TRBJ1-2; D perhaps matches TRBD1 (5 bases). V was clipped by 4 bases and J by 2 bases, with 11 bases between them. In germline, CDR1 is MDHEN, CDR2 SYDVKM. This CDR3 contains 14 residues. The CDR3 reads CASSSIQENYGYTF. CDR3 nucleotides: TGTGCCAGCAGTTCCATACAGGAAAACTATGGCTACACCTTC.

The chain joins TRBV25-1 to TRBJ2-7; D gene ambiguous. The CDR3 spans 11 residues. Trimming pared 4 bases from V and 5 bases from J, leaving 6 bases between. The V gene's germline CDR1 is MGHDK and CDR2 SYGVNS. CDR3 sequence (DNA): TGTGCCAGCAGTGGCGACAACGAGCAGTACTTC. This encodes CASSGDNEQYF.

The rearrangement joins TRBV25-1 to TRBJ2-3; 11 nucleotides align to TRBD2. CDR1 MGHDK and CDR2 SYGVNS come from the germline V gene. This CDR3 is built from 16 residues. Losses at the gene ends were 5 bases for V and 5 bases for J; bases not matched to a gene: 9. DNA of the CDR3: TGTGCCAGCAGTAAAATAGCGGGAGGGCGGGGAGATACGCAGTATTTT. Protein sequence: CASSKIAGGRGDTQYF.